These T cell receptor beta chains were read from a single sample in a study of blood T cell repertoires in COVID-19. The data were produced by immunoSEQ multiplex PCR, yet TCRdb's version contains in-frame clones alone and is incomplete. This table holds roughly 100,000 clones, 75% to 90% found once. Sequencing input: peripheral blood. All receptors derive from a man aged 55 to 70 with acute or convalescent COVID-19. The CDR3 runs from the conserved cysteine through the conserved F or W. Each record gives: clone size, D gene, J gene, V gene, CDR3 protein, CDR3 DNA. D genes are given only for firm matches. Expanded clones are given a class, and other clones once, few, many or no size at all.

clone size: -; D gene: -; J gene: TRBJ1-1; V gene: TRBV18; CDR3 protein: CASSPSNVNTEAFF; CDR3 DNA: TGTGCCAGCTCACCCTCTAACGTGAACACTGAAGCTTTCTTT
clone size: -; D gene: -; J gene: TRBJ2-1; V gene: TRBV6-6; CDR3 protein: CASSLNPPSLDPGYEQFF; CDR3 DNA: TGTGCCAGCAGTCTAAACCCCCCCTCACTAGATCCCGGTTATGAGCAGTTCTTC
clone size: -; D gene: TRBD1; J gene: TRBJ1-3; V gene: TRBV7-2; CDR3 protein: CASSLNRGQLYGNTIYF; CDR3 DNA: TGTGCCAGCAGCTTAAACAGGGGGCAACTATATGGAAACACCATATATTTT
clone size: -; D gene: -; J gene: TRBJ2-3; V gene: TRBV5-1; CDR3 protein: CASRAFWGGTDTQYF; CDR3 DNA: TGCGCCAGCAGGGCGTTTTGGGGGGGCACAGATACGCAGTATTTT
clone size: -; D gene: TRBD1; J gene: TRBJ1-1; V gene: TRBV5-4; CDR3 protein: CASSLRQGITEAFF; CDR3 DNA: TGTGCCAGCAGCTTAAGACAGGGGATCACTGAAGCTTTCTTT
clone size: -; D gene: -; J gene: TRBJ1-5; V gene: TRBV15; CDR3 protein: CATSEEQVGWQPQHF; CDR3 DNA: TGTGCCACCAGCGAGGAACAGGTAGGATGGCAGCCCCAGCATTTT
clone size: medium-sized; D gene: TRBD2; J gene: TRBJ2-2; V gene: TRBV4-1; CDR3 protein: CASSQDGRETGELFF; CDR3 DNA: TGCGCCAGCAGCCAAGATGGGAGGGAGACCGGGGAGCTGTTTTTT
clone size: -; D gene: -; J gene: TRBJ1-1; V gene: TRBV18; CDR3 protein: CASSPDTGTEAFF; CDR3 DNA: TGTGCCAGCTCACCAGACACAGGGACTGAAGCTTTCTTT
clone size: -; D gene: -; J gene: TRBJ2-7; V gene: TRBV27; CDR3 protein: CASCPTGLSSYEQYF; CDR3 DNA: TGTGCCAGCTGTCCCACAGGCCTCAGCTCCTACGAGCAGTACTTC
clone size: -; D gene: TRBD2; J gene: TRBJ2-2; V gene: TRBV13; CDR3 protein: CASSLGLAGVLNTGELFF; CDR3 DNA: TGTGCCAGCAGCTTAGGACTAGCGGGAGTCCTTAACACCGGGGAGCTGTTTTTT
clone size: -; D gene: TRBD1; J gene: TRBJ2-3; V gene: TRBV2; CDR3 protein: CASTLTGGIVDTQYF; CDR3 DNA: TGTGCCAGCACCCTGACAGGGGGCATCGTAGATACGCAGTATTTT
clone size: -; D gene: TRBD1; J gene: TRBJ2-2; V gene: TRBV15; CDR3 protein: CATSIGDRNTGELFF; CDR3 DNA: TGTGCCACCAGCATCGGGGACAGGAACACCGGGGAGCTGTTTTTT
clone size: -; D gene: -; J gene: TRBJ1-1; V gene: TRBV9; CDR3 protein: CASSGSTVNTEAFF; CDR3 DNA: TGTGCCAGCAGCGGCTCGACAGTGAACACTGAAGCTTTCTTT
clone size: -; D gene: TRBD1; J gene: TRBJ2-2; V gene: TRBV11-3; CDR3 protein: CASSLTGVAGELFF; CDR3 DNA: TGTGCCAGCAGCTTGACAGGGGTTGCCGGGGAGCTGTTTTTT
clone size: -; D gene: TRBD2; J gene: TRBJ2-1; V gene: TRBV9; CDR3 protein: CASSVGLAGGWEQFF; CDR3 DNA: TGTGCCAGCAGCGTAGGACTAGCGGGAGGGTGGGAGCAGTTCTTC
clone size: -; D gene: -; J gene: TRBJ1-5; V gene: TRBV2; CDR3 protein: CASAGGVGNQPQHF; CDR3 DNA: TGTGCCAGCGCCGGGGGGGTGGGAAATCAGCCCCAGCATTTT
clone size: -; D gene: -; J gene: TRBJ2-7; V gene: TRBV5-1; CDR3 protein: CASSLVPNYEQYF; CDR3 DNA: TGCGCCAGCAGCTTGGTCCCTAACTACGAGCAGTACTTC
clone size: -; D gene: -; J gene: TRBJ1-6; V gene: TRBV4-1; CDR3 protein: CASSQVTVTPLHF; CDR3 DNA: TGCGCCAGCAGCCAAGTGACTGTGACACCCCTCCACTTT
clone size: -; D gene: -; J gene: TRBJ1-2; V gene: TRBV13; CDR3 protein: CASSSYSYGYTF; CDR3 DNA: TGTGCCAGCAGCTCCTATTCATATGGCTACACCTTC
clone size: -; D gene: -; J gene: TRBJ1-1; V gene: TRBV7-9; CDR3 protein: CASTLGGDNTEAFF; CDR3 DNA: TGTGCCAGCACCCTTGGAGGGGACAACACTGAAGCTTTCTTT
clone size: -; D gene: -; J gene: TRBJ2-5; V gene: TRBV30; CDR3 protein: CAWSVLRGETQYF; CDR3 DNA: TGTGCCTGGAGTGTACTAAGGGGGGAGACCCAGTACTTC
clone size: few; D gene: -; J gene: TRBJ1-1; V gene: TRBV4-1; CDR3 protein: CASSRATRVNTEAFF; CDR3 DNA: TGCGCCAGCAGCCGAGCCACCAGGGTGAACACTGAAGCTTTCTTT
clone size: -; D gene: -; J gene: TRBJ2-3; V gene: TRBV19; CDR3 protein: CASSKGTYTDTQYF; CDR3 DNA: TGTGCCAGTAGTAAAGGGACTTACACAGATACGCAGTATTTT
clone size: -; D gene: TRBD2; J gene: TRBJ2-1; V gene: TRBV9; CDR3 protein: CASSVDPSGDKQFF; CDR3 DNA: TGTGCCAGCAGCGTTGATCCTAGCGGGGATAAGCAGTTCTTC
clone size: -; D gene: TRBD2; J gene: TRBJ2-3; V gene: TRBV3-1/TRBV3-2; CDR3 protein: CASSPGGTSGRNSDTQYF; CDR3 DNA: TGTGCCAGCAGCCCGGGGGGGACTAGCGGGAGGAATTCAGATACGCAGTATTTT
clone size: -; D gene: TRBD1; J gene: TRBJ2-1; V gene: TRBV19; CDR3 protein: CASLQGQSSYNEQFF; CDR3 DNA: TGTGCCAGTCTCCAGGGACAGAGCTCCTACAATGAGCAGTTCTTC
clone size: once; D gene: -; J gene: TRBJ1-1; V gene: TRBV16; CDR3 protein: CASSQSGGRRTTEAFF; CDR3 DNA: TGTGCCAGCAGCCAATCTGGGGGCAGGCGCACCACTGAAGCTTTCTTT
clone size: -; D gene: -; J gene: TRBJ1-1; V gene: TRBV29-1; CDR3 protein: CSVVWQSGTEAFF; CDR3 DNA: TGCAGCGTTGTGTGGCAGTCGGGTACTGAAGCTTTCTTT
clone size: -; D gene: TRBD1; J gene: TRBJ2-6; V gene: TRBV18; CDR3 protein: CASSPLQTGGSSGANVLTF; CDR3 DNA: TGTGCCAGCTCACCCTTACAGACAGGGGGGAGCTCTGGGGCCAACGTCCTGACTTTC
clone size: -; D gene: -; J gene: TRBJ2-3; V gene: TRBV7-9; CDR3 protein: CASSRVLGTADTQYF; CDR3 DNA: TGTGCCAGCAGCCGTGTCTTGGGCACCGCAGATACGCAGTATTTT
clone size: -; D gene: -; J gene: TRBJ2-3; V gene: TRBV5-6; CDR3 protein: CASSLVGDSSTDTQYF; CDR3 DNA: TGTGCCAGCAGCTTGGTAGGAGATTCTAGCACAGATACGCAGTATTTT
clone size: -; D gene: -; J gene: TRBJ2-3; V gene: TRBV24-1; CDR3 protein: CATSQETGGTDTQYF; CDR3 DNA: TGTGCCACCAGTCAGGAGACAGGAGGCACAGATACGCAGTATTTT
clone size: -; D gene: TRBD2; J gene: TRBJ2-1; V gene: TRBV18; CDR3 protein: CASSPPSGGNYNEQFF; CDR3 DNA: TGTGCCAGCTCACCCCCAAGCGGGGGGAACTACAATGAGCAGTTCTTC
clone size: -; D gene: -; J gene: TRBJ2-1; V gene: TRBV5-6; CDR3 protein: CASSLVFSDEQFF; CDR3 DNA: TGTGCCAGCAGCTTGGTGTTTTCCGATGAGCAGTTCTTC
clone size: -; D gene: TRBD1; J gene: TRBJ2-2; V gene: TRBV24-1; CDR3 protein: CATSDPGQGAAGELFF; CDR3 DNA: TGTGCCACCAGTGATCCTGGGCAGGGGGCGGCCGGGGAGCTGTTTTTT
clone size: -; D gene: -; J gene: TRBJ1-6; V gene: TRBV12-3/TRBV12-4; CDR3 protein: CASSLEDSPLHF; CDR3 DNA: TGTGCCAGCAGTCTCGAGGATTCACCCCTCCACTTT
clone size: -; D gene: TRBD1; J gene: TRBJ2-7; V gene: TRBV5-1; CDR3 protein: CASSLVQGASYEQYF; CDR3 DNA: TGCGCCAGCAGCTTGGTACAGGGGGCGTCCTACGAGCAGTACTTC
clone size: once; D gene: -; J gene: TRBJ2-2; V gene: TRBV11-3; CDR3 protein: CASRRMNTGELFF; CDR3 DNA: TGTGCCAGCAGGCGGATGAACACCGGGGAGCTGTTTTTT
clone size: -; D gene: -; J gene: TRBJ1-5; V gene: TRBV7-9; CDR3 protein: CASSLEASPQHF; CDR3 DNA: TGTGCCAGCAGCTTAGAAGCTTCCCCCCAGCATTTT
clone size: -; D gene: TRBD2; J gene: TRBJ2-1; V gene: TRBV11-2; CDR3 protein: CASSLRLAGYNEQFF; CDR3 DNA: TGTGCCAGCAGCCTAAGACTAGCGGGATACAATGAGCAGTTCTTC
clone size: -; D gene: -; J gene: TRBJ2-5; V gene: TRBV5-1; CDR3 protein: CASSLGNGAAQETQYF; CDR3 DNA: TGCGCCAGCAGCTTGGGGAATGGGGCGGCCCAAGAGACCCAGTACTTC
clone size: -; D gene: TRBD1; J gene: TRBJ1-1; V gene: TRBV6-4; CDR3 protein: CAVEDREDTEAFF; CDR3 DNA: TGTGCCGTAGAGGACAGGGAGGACACTGAAGCTTTCTTT